This T cell receptor beta chain was retrieved from a study of shared clonotypes between healthy human individuals (dated by TCRdb to the early 2020s). A note on the overall study: A couple of women and three men aged 18 to 49 years were included in the cohort. To estimate repertoire size and how much clonotype sharing occurs between individuals, the study deeply sequenced the blood TCR repertoires of roughly 5 healthy adults. Different laboratories and diverse techniques were used to prepare libraries and sequence TCR repertoires, to increase sequencing depth and limit assay-specific biases. Leukapheresis yielded between about 0.94 and 8.9 billion PBMCs per donor. On the study overall, not on this receptor specifically: Because the study included a small number of donors, the genetic and exposure-history diversity represented was limited. Pairwise subsampling indicated that sequencing depth was expected to affect the degree of clonotype sharing among donors. Sampling was limited to blood, and TCR repertoires in tissue likely differ from TCR repertoires in blood.

Comment on this clone: Its antigen is still unknown. Per-base qualities were not stored, and no clone one base away is much larger.

The CDR1 and CDR2 encoded by the germline V gene are ENHRY and SYGVKD. V is shortened by 0 bases, J by 0 bases, and the region joining them spans 11 bases. From its cysteine to its phenylalanine, the CDR3 spans 16 amino acids. The read is trimmed to its CDR3 DNA, 48 bases read in frame from base 1. TCR CDR3 regions were amplified from genomic DNA by multiplex PCR using the deep immunoSEQ assay. Extracted genomic DNA from each cell subset was spread evenly across all wells of several immunoSEQ 96-well plates, with each plate serving as a replicate. For unsorted PBMC, roughly 300 ng of genomic DNA, equivalent to approximately 28,000 T cell genomes, went into each replicate PCR. Unsorted PBMC genomic DNA was sequenced across ten immunoSEQ deep assay plates. Purified libraries were measured with a Qubit 3.0 fluorometer, size-checked on a Bioanalyzer 2100, and measured again with the KAPA Library Quantification kit. Every immunoSEQ 96-well plate was sequenced on a separate single-read 150-cycle Illumina NextSeq 550 flow cell. On the study's bioinformatics: Because the immunoSEQ output included only junctional sequences and no quality scores, the filtering could not be the same as the filtering used for full-length reads. Sequences were annotated with PyIR, a Python wrapper for IgBLAST v1.9, and V/J genes and CDR3 were assigned using IMGT germline references. Reads with weak V/J assignments (E-value above 1e-6), missing CDR3, stop codons, out-of-frame junctions, or ambiguous translated residues were removed. V3J clonotypes were defined as sequences sharing the same inferred V gene, J gene, and CDR3 amino acid sequence. To compute the percentage overlap between repertoires, the number of shared unique clonotypes was divided by the size of the smaller repertoire. RTK rarefaction, the Chao1 estimator, and Recon v2.1 estimates of unobserved clonotypes were used to assess repertoire richness. TCRdb provides this immuneACCESS table in a form limited to in-frame rearrangements. Some clones are lacking; in checked studies, under half of them reflect an unresolved V gene, and why the rest are absent is not known. Clone size and the V and J calls come from that table; the DNA yielded D and trimming. For this sample there are about half a million clones; 60% to 80% appear just once. 12% of the sample belongs to the ten largest clones.

Healthy HIV-negative adults with no recently reported acute infections or vaccinations were included as donors. Every donor was a Caucasian adult living in Nashville, Tennessee, USA. For unsorted samples, tens of millions of PBMCs were counted, and genomic DNA was extracted using the QIAamp DNA Blood Mini kit. Blood was obtained by leukapheresis, after which PBMCs were separated by Ficoll-Histopaque density gradient centrifugation and cryopreserved in liquid nitrogen vapor phase. Recombination joined TRBV10-3 with TRBJ1-1; no D gene is confidently identified. Material: PBMCs. This receptor was taken from a middle-aged woman in good health. Some clones in this sample may be carry-over from other donors' samples. The CDR3 protein: CAISESKAGLNTEAFF. The sequenced DNA: TGTGCCATCAGTGAGTCTAAAGCAGGTCTGAACACTGAAGCTTTCTTT.